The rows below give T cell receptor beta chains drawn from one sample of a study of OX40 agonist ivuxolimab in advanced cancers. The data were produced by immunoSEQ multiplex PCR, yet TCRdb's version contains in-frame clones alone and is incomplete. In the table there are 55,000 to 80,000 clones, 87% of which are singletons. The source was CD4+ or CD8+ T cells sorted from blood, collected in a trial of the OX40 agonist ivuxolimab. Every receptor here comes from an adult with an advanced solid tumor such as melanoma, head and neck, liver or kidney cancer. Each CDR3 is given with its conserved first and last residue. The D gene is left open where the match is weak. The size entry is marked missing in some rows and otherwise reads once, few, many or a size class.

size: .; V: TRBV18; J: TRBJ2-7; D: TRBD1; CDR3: CASSPRQGVHEQYF; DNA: TGTGCCAGCTCACCGAGGCAGGGGGTCCACGAGCAGTACTTC
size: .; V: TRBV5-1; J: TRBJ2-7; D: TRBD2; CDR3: CASSLAALAGVGEQYF; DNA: TGCGCCAGCAGCTTGGCTGCACTAGCGGGAGTTGGCGAGCAGTACTTC
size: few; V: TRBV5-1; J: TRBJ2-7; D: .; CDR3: CASSGAGTRSYEQYF; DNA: TGCGCCAGCAGCGGGGCGGGGACCCGCTCCTACGAGCAGTACTTC
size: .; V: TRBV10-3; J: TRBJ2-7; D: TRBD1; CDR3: CAITGDSKVQYF; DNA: TGTGCCATCACAGGGGACAGTAAGGTGCAGTACTTC
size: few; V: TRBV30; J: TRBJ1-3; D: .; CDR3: CAWSEGNTIYF; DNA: TGTGCCTGGAGTGAGGGAAACACCATATATTTT
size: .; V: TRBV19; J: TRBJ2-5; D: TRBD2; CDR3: CASSIGGSGSFGETQYF; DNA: TGTGCCAGTAGTATAGGGGGTAGCGGGAGCTTCGGCGAGACCCAGTACTTC
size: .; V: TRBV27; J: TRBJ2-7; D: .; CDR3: CASSPHGTNRYEQYF; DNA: TGTGCCAGCAGTCCCCACGGGACCAACAGGTACGAGCAGTACTTC
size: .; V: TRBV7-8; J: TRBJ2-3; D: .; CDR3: CASSFSLGSSDTQYF; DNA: TGTGCCAGCAGCTTTTCTCTCGGGAGTTCAGATACGCAGTATTTT
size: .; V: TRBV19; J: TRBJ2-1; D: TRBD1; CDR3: CATKDRAVHRGNEQFF; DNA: TGTGCCACTAAGGACAGGGCTGTACATAGAGGGAATGAGCAGTTCTTC
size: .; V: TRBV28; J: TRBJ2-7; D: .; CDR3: CASSQGVPSYEQYF; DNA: TGTGCCAGCAGTCAAGGGGTCCCCTCCTACGAGCAGTACTTC
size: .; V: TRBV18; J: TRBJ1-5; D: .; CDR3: CASSDTGYDQPQHF; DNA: TGTGCCAGCTCAGATACAGGGTACGATCAGCCCCAGCATTTT